The next 10 T cell receptor beta chains were all read from a single sample in a study of tumor-infiltrating lymphocytes in primary liver carcinoma. cDNA specific to TCR beta was made from 500 to 650 ng of total RNA, with a constant-region primer employed for priming. Modified slightly, ARM-PCR produced TCR beta libraries over three nested multiplex PCR rounds. Use of TRBV1-TRBV30 forward primers with a C-beta reverse primer characterized the first two PCR rounds, which lasted about 11 cycles each. TCRdb processed the multiplex PCR reads anew with MiXCR; each CDR3 protein has one entry. The repertoire includes approximately 40,000 distinct CDR3 sequences, roughly 74% of them detected once, and 16% sits in the top ten. RNA and DNA were co-extracted from around 20-30 mg of unsorted bulk tissue. Sequenced: liver tumor tissue from sampling region 4. The subset denotes: tumor region T4, right-lateral pole. The source is a man between 35 and 55 years old with primary liver carcinoma and hepatitis B virus infection.

In regard to this clonotype: An end of the junction does not agree with germline; a read error may underlie this. The V gene is TRBV5-5, the J gene TRBJ1-1; no firm D call. Germline-derived CDR1 and CDR2 are SGHKS and YYEKEE (reference sequence). CDR3 size: 15 residues. CDR3 sequence reads: CASSHKSERYTETFF. CDR3 coding DNA: TGTGCCAGCAGCCATAAGAGTGAGCGGTACACTGAAACTTTCTTT.

The rearrangement uses TRBV6-6 and TRBJ1-5, with 9 nucleotides matching TRBD1. Matching the DNA end better, TRBJ2-3 makes the J call doubtful. CDR1 is MNHNY, CDR2 SVGAGI, per germline (reference sequence). The CDR3 consists of 18 residues. The CDR3 coding sequence is TGTGCCAGCGGTTCCTTCGATCCGACAGGGGGGCTAAATCAGCCCCAGTATTTT. Protein sequence: CASGSFDPTGGLNQPQYF.

The V gene is TRBV29-1, the J gene TRBJ2-3; TRBD1 is a possible D gene (6 bases). Germline V gene data show CDR1 as SQVTM and CDR2 as ANQGSEA. Between the trimmed V and J ends, which lost 5 bases and 4 bases, there was a span of 16 bases. There are 14 residues in the CDR3. The CDR3, as DNA: TGCAGCGTTTCCCGGGCAGGGGCCTCAGATACGCAGTATTTT. Residues: CSVSRAGASDTQYF.

Details on this clonotype: Given a much more abundant clone one base away, this may be a read error. V and J are TRBV30 and TRBJ1-1; D is uncertain. Per the germline V gene, CDR1 is GTSNPN and CDR2 is SVGIG (reference sequence). V lost 2 bases and J lost 4, with 11 bases in between. The CDR3 is 13 residues long. The CDR3 sequence: CAWSHLRGTEAFF. CDR3 in DNA: TGTGCCTGGAGTCACCTCAGAGGCACTGAAGCTTTCTTT. Filled out from reference TRBV30 and TRBJ1-1, the complete variable domain reads SQTIHQWPATLVQPVGSPLSLECTVEGTSNPNLYWYRQAAGRGLQLLFYSVGIGQISSEVPQNLSASRPQDRQFILSSKKLLLSDSGFYLCAWSHLRGTEAFFGQGTRLTVV.

Note on this clonotype: One end of the junction does not line up with germline, which may come from a read error. The chain joins TRBV7-9 to TRBJ2-3, with a possible D match to TRBD2 (6 bases). CDR1 is SEHNR, CDR2 FQNEAQ, per germline (reference sequence). CDR3 size: 14 residues. As DNA, the CDR3 is TGTGCCAGCAGCCCCAACGGGAGAGGGGATAAGCAGTATTTT. Translating it yields CASSPNGRGDKQYF.

In regard to this clonotype: One end of the junction is discordant with germline, which a read error may explain. V gene TRBV6-1 combines with J gene TRBJ1-5; D remains ambiguous. The CDR3 covers 14 residues. Germline V gene lookup returns CDR1 MNHNS and CDR2 SASEGT. The CDR3 DNA follows: TGTGCCAGCAGTGAGGCGAGGGAAAGGGCGCCCCAGCACTTC. Protein sequence: CASSEARERAPQHF.

Worth noting for this clonotype: The junction does not match germline at one end; this may be a read error. The genes are TRBV11-1 and TRBJ2-3; D ambiguous. The CDR3 is 13 residues long. Per germline, CDR1 SGHAT and CDR2 FQDESV (reference sequence). CDR3 nucleotides: TGTGCCAGCAGTTCGATCCGAACGGATAGGCAGTATTTT. As protein: CASSSIRTDRQYF.

A note on this clonotype: Germline and junction disagree at one end, which may indicate a read error. V is TRBV6-5 and J is TRBJ2-3; TRBD2 matches 8 bases. The CDR3 length is 15 residues. CDR1 and CDR2 (germline): MNHEY, SVGAGI. CDR3 nucleotides: TGTTCCAGCAACCCAGGATTAGCGGGAACAGATACGCAATATTTT. Encoded protein: CSSNPGLAGTDTQYF.

Regarding this clonotype: The junction departs from germline at one end; a sequencing error may be responsible. The chain uses TRBV29-1 and TRBJ2-7; weak D call: TRBD2 (5 bases). CDR1 is SQVTM and CDR2 is ANQGSEA in the germline V gene. CDR3 length: 13 amino acids. The CDR3 sequence: CSVDTGYIDEQYF. CDR3 DNA: TGCAGCGTCGATACGGGGTATATCGACGAGCAATACTTC.

A remark on this clonotype: Mismatch with germline at one junction end may stem from a read error. This chain uses TRBV12-3 or TRBV12-4 with TRBJ1-2, with a possible D match to TRBD1 (5 bases). The CDR3 length is 14 residues. DNA for the CDR3: TGTGCCAGTATCCCGGGACGGAAATTCTATTGCTACACCTTC. Translating it yields CASIPGRKFYCYTF.